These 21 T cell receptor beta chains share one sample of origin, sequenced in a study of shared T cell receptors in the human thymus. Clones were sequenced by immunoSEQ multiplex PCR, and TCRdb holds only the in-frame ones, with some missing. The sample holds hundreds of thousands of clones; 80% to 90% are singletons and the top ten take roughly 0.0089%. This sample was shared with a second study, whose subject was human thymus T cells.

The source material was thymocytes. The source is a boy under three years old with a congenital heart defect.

CDR3 coding DNA: TGTGCCAGCAGGGGGCGGACAGGGGCCTACAATGAGCAGTTCTTC. It codes for CASRGRTGAYNEQFF. This chain joins TRBV27 and TRBJ2-1; 9 bases are a match to TRBD1. The V gene's germline CDR1 is MNHEY and CDR2 SMNVEV (reference sequence). Germline trimming cut 6 bases from V and 2 bases from J; bases unmatched to any gene: 5. The CDR3 loop spans 15 amino acids.

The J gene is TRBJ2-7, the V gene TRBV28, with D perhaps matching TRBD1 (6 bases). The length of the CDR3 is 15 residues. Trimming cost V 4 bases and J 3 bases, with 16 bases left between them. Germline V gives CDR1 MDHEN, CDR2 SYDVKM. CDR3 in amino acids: CASSSDRGGFYEQYF. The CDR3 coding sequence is TGTGCCAGCAGTTCCGACAGAGGGGGTTTCTACGAGCAGTACTTC.

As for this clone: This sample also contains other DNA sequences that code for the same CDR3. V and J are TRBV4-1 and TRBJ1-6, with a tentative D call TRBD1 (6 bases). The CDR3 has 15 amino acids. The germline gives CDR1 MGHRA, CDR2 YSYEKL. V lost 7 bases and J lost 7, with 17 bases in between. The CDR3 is CASTAFGGANSPLHF. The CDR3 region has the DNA TGCGCCAGCACCGCCTTTGGGGGGGCGAATTCACCCCTCCACTTT.

DNA for the CDR3: TGTGCCAGCAGTTACGGACAGGGATACCAAGAGACCCAGTACTTC. Amino acid sequence: CASSYGQGYQETQYF. V usage is TRBV6-5 and J usage is TRBJ2-5; 8 bases are a match to TRBD1. V lost 2 bases to trimming and J lost 0 bases; unmatched junction nucleotides: 2. The CDR3 length is 15 residues. CDR1 and CDR2 from the germline V gene are MNHEY and SVGAGI.

The CDR3 reads CASSQGYPQIKLFF. The CDR3 nucleotides are TGCGCCAGCAGCCAAGGATACCCACAAATCAAACTGTTTTTT. The chain joins TRBV4-3 to TRBJ1-4, with unresolved D. CDR3 size: 14 residues. Germline V lookup: CDR1 LGHNA, CDR2 YSLEER. V shed 1 base and J shed 11 bases, with 14 bases lying between them.

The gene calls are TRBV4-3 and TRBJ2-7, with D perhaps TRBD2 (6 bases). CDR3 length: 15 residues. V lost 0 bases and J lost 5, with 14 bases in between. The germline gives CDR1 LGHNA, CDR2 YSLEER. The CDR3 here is CASSQEGGESHEQYF. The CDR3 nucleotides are TGCGCCAGCAGCCAAGAGGGAGGAGAGTCCCACGAGCAGTACTTC.

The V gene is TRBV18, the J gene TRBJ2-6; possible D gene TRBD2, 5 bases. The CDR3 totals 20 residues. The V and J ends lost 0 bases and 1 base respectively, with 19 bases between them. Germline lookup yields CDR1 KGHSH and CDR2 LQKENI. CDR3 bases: TGTGCCAGCTCACCACCCGTGGAGAGAGGGCGGTTATCTGGGGCCAACGTCCTGACTTTC. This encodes CASSPPVERGRLSGANVLTF.

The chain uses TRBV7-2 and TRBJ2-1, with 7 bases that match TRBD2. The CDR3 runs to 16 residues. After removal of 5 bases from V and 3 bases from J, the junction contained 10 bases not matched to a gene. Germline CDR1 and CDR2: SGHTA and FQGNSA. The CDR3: CASSRRTGGYYNEQFF. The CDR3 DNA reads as TGTGCCAGCAGCCGGAGAACGGGGGGATACTACAATGAGCAGTTCTTC. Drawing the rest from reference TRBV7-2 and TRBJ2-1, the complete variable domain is GAGVSQSPSNKVTEKGKDVELRCDPISGHTALYWYRQSLGQGLEFLIYFQGNSAPDKSGLPSDRFSAERTGGSVSTLTIQRTQQEDSAVYLCASSRRTGGYYNEQFFGPGTRLTVL.

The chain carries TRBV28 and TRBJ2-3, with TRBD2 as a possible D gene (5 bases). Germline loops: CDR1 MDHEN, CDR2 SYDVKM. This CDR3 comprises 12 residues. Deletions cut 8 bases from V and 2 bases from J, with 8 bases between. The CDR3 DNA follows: TGTGCCAGCCCGGGAACCACAGATACGCAGTATTTT. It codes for CASPGTTDTQYF.

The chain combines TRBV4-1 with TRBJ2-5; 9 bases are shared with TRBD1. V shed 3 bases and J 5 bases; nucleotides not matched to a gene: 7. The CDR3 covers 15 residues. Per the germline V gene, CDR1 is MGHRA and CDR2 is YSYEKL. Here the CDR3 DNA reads TGCGCCAGCAGCCAGAGGACAGGGGAATCGGAGACCCAGTACTTC. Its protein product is CASSQRTGESETQYF.

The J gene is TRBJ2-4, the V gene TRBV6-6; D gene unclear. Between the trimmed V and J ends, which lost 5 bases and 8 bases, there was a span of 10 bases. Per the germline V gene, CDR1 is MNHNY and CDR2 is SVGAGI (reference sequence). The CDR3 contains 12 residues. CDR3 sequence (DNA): TGTGCCAGCAGTGTCTCCAGTGACATTCAGTACTTC. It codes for CASSVSSDIQYF.

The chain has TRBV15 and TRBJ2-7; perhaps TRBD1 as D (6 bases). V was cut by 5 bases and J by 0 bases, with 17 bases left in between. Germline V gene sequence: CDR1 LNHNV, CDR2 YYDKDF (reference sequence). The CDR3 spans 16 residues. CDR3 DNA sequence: TGTGCCACCAGCGCACCCGGGCAGGGGAGCTCCTACGAGCAGTACTTC. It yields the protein CATSAPGQGSSYEQYF.

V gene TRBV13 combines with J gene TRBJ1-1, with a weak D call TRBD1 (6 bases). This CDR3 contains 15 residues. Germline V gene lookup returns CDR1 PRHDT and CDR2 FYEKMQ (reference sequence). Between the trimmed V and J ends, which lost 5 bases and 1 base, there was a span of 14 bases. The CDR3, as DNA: TGTGCCAGCAGCGGAAGGACAGAACAGAACACTGAAGCTTTCTTT. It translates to CASSGRTEQNTEAFF. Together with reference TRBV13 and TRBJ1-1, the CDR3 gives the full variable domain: AAGVIQSPRHLIKEKRETATLKCYPIPRHDTVYWYQQGPGQDPQFLISFYEKMQSDKGSIPDRFSAQQFSDYHSELNMSSLELGDSALYFCASSGRTEQNTEAFFGQGTRLTVV.

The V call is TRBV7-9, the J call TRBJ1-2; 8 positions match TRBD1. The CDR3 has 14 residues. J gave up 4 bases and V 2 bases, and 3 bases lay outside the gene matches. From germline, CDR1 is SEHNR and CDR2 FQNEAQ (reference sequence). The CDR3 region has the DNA TGTGCCAGCAGCTTAAAAGGGACAGGCTATGGCTACACCTTC. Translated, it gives CASSLKGTGYGYTF.

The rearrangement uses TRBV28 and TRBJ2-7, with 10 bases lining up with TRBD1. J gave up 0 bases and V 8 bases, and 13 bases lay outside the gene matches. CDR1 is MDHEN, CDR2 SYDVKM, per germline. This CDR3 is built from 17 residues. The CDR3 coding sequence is TGTGCCAGCCGTTCCCGAGGGACAGGGGTCCTCTCCTACGAGCAGTACTTC. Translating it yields CASRSRGTGVLSYEQYF.

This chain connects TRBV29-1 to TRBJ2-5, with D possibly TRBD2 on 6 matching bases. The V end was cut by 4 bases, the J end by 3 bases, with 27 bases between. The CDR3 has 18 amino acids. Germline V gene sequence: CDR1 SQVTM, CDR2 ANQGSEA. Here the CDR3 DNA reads TGCAGCGTTGGAGGGGCGTGGCTAGCGCTAAAGGGAGAAGAGACCCAGTACTTC. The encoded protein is CSVGGAWLALKGEETQYF.

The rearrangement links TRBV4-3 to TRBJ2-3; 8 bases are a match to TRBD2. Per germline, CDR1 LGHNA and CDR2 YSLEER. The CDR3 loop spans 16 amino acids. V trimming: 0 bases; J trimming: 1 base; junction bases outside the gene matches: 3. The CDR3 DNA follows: TGCGCCAGCAGCCAAGACATAGCGGGACGCACAGATACGCAGTATTTT. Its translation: CASSQDIAGRTDTQYF.

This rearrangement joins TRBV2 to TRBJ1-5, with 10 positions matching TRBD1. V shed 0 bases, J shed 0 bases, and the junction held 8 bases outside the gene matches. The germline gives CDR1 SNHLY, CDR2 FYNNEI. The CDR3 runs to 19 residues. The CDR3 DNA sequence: TGTGCCAGCAGTGAAGCGGGGTGGACAGGGGGGTATAGCAATCAGCCCCAGCATTTT. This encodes CASSEAGWTGGYSNQPQHF.

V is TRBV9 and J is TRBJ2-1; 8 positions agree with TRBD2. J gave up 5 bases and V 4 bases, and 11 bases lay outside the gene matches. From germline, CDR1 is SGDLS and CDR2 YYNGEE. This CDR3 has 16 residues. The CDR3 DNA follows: TGTGCCAGCAGCCCTGGGGGGGGACTAGGACACAATGAGCAGTTCTTC. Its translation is CASSPGGGLGHNEQFF.

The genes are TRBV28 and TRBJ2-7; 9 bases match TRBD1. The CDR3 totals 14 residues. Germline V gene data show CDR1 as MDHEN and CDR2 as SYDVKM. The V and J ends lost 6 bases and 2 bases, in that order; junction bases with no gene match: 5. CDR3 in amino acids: CASRRDRVAYEQYF. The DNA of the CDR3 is TGTGCCAGCAGGAGGGACAGGGTCGCCTACGAGCAGTACTTC.

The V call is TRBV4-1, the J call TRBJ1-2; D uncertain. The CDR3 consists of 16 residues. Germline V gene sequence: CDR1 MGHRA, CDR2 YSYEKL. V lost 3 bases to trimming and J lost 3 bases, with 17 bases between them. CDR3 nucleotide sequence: TGCGCCAGCAGCCAGCAGCCAAGAGCGGCCTACTATGGCTACACCTTC. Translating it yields CASSQQPRAAYYGYTF.